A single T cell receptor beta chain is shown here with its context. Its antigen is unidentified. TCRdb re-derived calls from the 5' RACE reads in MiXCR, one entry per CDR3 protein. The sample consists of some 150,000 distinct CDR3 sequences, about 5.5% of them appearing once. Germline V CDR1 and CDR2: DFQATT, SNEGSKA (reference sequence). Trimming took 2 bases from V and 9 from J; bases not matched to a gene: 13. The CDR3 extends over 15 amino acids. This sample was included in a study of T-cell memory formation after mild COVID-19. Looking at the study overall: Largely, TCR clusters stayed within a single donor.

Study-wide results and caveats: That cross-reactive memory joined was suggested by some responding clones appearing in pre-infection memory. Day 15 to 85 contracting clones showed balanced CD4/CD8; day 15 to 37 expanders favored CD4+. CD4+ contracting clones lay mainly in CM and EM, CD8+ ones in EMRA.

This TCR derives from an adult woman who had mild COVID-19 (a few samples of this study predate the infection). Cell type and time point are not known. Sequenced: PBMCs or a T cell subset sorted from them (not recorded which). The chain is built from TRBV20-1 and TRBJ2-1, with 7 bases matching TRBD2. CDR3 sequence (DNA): TGCAGTGCTAGAAACTGGTTTGGCGGGGGAGGTGAGCAGTTCTTC. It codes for CSARNWFGGGGEQFF.